This entry lists 31 T cell receptor beta chains sequenced from one sample in a study of shared clonotypes between healthy human individuals. Repertoires were generated with immunoSEQ multiplex PCR, while TCRdb's copy carries only in-frame clones and drops some. The table records a few million clones, approximately 92% of them present only once. The sequenced sample was naive CD4+ T cells sorted from blood. Subset meaning: CD45RA+ positively selected. These receptor sequences come from a man between 18 and 29 years old in good health.

This chain uses TRBV4-1 with TRBJ2-5; no firm D call. The J call may be wrong; the DNA end is better matched by TRBJ2-7. Germline V gene sequence: CDR1 MGHRA, CDR2 YSYEKL. This CDR3 is built from 15 residues. CDR3 loop: CASSQGPHTSYEQYF. The CDR3 DNA reads as TGCGCCAGCAGCCAAGGTCCACACACCTCCTACGAGCAGTACTTC.

This sequence joins TRBV6-1 and TRBJ1-2; 8 positions match TRBD1. The V gene's germline CDR1 is MNHNS and CDR2 SASEGT. There are 15 residues in the CDR3. J gave up 6 bases and V 11 bases, and 17 bases lay outside the gene matches. CDR3 sequence: CAATPGATGDNGYTF. CDR3 nucleotides: TGTGCCGCCACCCCCGGAGCGACAGGGGATAATGGCTACACCTTC.

The count of this clone is one. This chain links TRBV2 with TRBJ1-6; TRBD1 matches 9 bases. J gave up 8 bases and V 6 bases, and 8 bases lay outside the gene matches. Germline V gives CDR1 SNHLY, CDR2 FYNNEI. The CDR3 runs 15 residues. The DNA for the CDR3 is TGTGCCAGCAGCGCCCGGACAGGGGCAGATTCACCCCTCCACTTT. Translating it yields CASSARTGADSPLHF.

The rearrangement links TRBV6-6 to TRBJ2-5; maybe TRBD1 (5 bases). The V and J ends lost 0 bases and 4 bases respectively, with 12 bases between them. Germline values: CDR1 MNHNY, CDR2 SVGAGI (reference sequence). CDR3 size: 15 residues. In DNA, the CDR3 is TGTGCCAGCAGTTACTCGCAGGGTGGTCGAGAGACCCAGTACTTC. Translation gives CASSYSQGGRETQYF.

The chain couples TRBV19 to TRBJ2-3; a weak D match, TRBD2 (6 bases). This CDR3 contains 16 residues. The germline CDR1 and CDR2 sequences are LNHDA and SQIVND (reference sequence). V dropped 9 bases and J dropped 2 bases, with 21 bases sitting between them. This CDR3 is CASNNDPGLDTDTQYF. CDR3 in DNA: TGTGCCAGCAACAACGATCCGGGACTCGACACAGATACGCAGTATTTT.

The CDR3 here is CASSGFGQGYGYTF. The CDR3 coding sequence is TGTGCCAGCAGTGGCTTTGGACAGGGGTATGGCTACACCTTC. The chain joins TRBV6-1 to TRBJ1-2; 9 positions agree with TRBD1. CDR1 and CDR2 (germline): MNHNS, SASEGT. With V trimmed by 4 bases and J by 5 bases, 5 bases remained unmatched. The CDR3 has 14 residues.

V is TRBV6-5 and J is TRBJ2-7; 9 bases are shared with TRBD2. This CDR3 is built from 14 residues. V shed 4 bases and J 5 bases; nucleotides not matched to a gene: 6. Germline CDR1 and CDR2: MNHEY and SVGAGI. CDR3 amino acids: CASSLAGAPNEQYF. CDR3 in DNA: TGTGCCAGCAGTTTAGCGGGAGCACCCAACGAGCAGTACTTC.

This clone has only one observation. The J gene is TRBJ2-3, the V gene TRBV19; 8 bases map to TRBD2. The germline V gene encodes CDR1 LNHDA and CDR2 SQIVND (reference sequence). V gave up 4 bases and J gave up 0 bases; unmatched junction bases: 0. This CDR3 has 14 residues. As DNA, the CDR3 is TGTGCCAGTAGTACGGGAGGGAGCACAGATACGCAGTATTTT. It specifies CASSTGGSTDTQYF.

The rearrangement uses TRBV4-1 and TRBJ1-2; D call uncertain. The CDR3 is 16 amino acids. Per germline, CDR1 MGHRA and CDR2 YSYEKL. Trimming removed 0 bases from V and 1 base from J, with 12 bases in between. DNA of the CDR3: TGCGCCAGCAGCCAAGATAGGGAGAGTTATAACTATGGCTACACCTTC. Its protein product is CASSQDRESYNYGYTF.

The CDR3 DNA follows: TGCGCCAGCAGCTTGGGGACAGGTAAAAATCAGCCCCAGCATTTT. Residues: CASSLGTGKNQPQHF. J is TRBJ1-5 and V is TRBV5-1, with TRBD1 identical over 7 bases. The CDR3 is made up of 15 amino acids. CDR1 and CDR2 (germline): SGHRS, YFSETQ. V was pared by 0 bases and J by 4 bases, with 4 bases of the junction left unmatched.

This sequence joins TRBV7-9 and TRBJ2-1, with D hard to call. V lost 5 bases and J lost 7, with 21 bases in between. The CDR3 has 16 residues. From germline, CDR1 is SEHNR and CDR2 FQNEAQ (reference sequence). CDR3 nucleotides: TGTGCCAGCAGCGTCCCCAGCGCGGACCCGTGGAATGAGCAGTTCTTC. Translated, it gives CASSVPSADPWNEQFF. Full variable domain (rest looked up from reference TRBV7-9 and TRBJ2-1): DTGVSQNPRHKITKRGQNVTFRCDPISEHNRLYWYRQTLGQGPEFLTYFQNEAQLEKSRLLSDRFSAERPKGSFSTLEIQRTEQGDSAMYLCASSVPSADPWNEQFFGPGTRLTVL.

With regard to this clone: In the same sample, other DNA sequences code for this CDR3. The chain recombines TRBV30 with TRBJ2-7, with D possibly matching TRBD1 (5 bases). Trimming removed 2 bases at V and 4 bases at J, with 12 bases between. This CDR3 spans 13 amino acids. Looked up from germline, CDR1 is GTSNPN and CDR2 is SVGIG (reference sequence). CDR3 DNA: TGTGCCTGGAGTTCGGGCAGGGCGTACGAGCAGTACTTC. The encoded protein is CAWSSGRAYEQYF.

This chain links TRBV9 with TRBJ1-5, with D hard to call. Trimming stripped 1 base from V and 4 bases from J, with 12 bases between. The CDR3 has 15 amino acids. Germline loops: CDR1 SGDLS, CDR2 YYNGEE. The CDR3 spells CASSVWEAPNQPQHF. The CDR3 bases are TGTGCCAGCAGCGTATGGGAGGCTCCAAATCAGCCCCAGCATTTT.

As for this clone: The same CDR3 can be traced to other DNA sequences in this sample. The rearrangement joins TRBV2 to TRBJ1-2; 7 nucleotides agree with TRBD1. The CDR3 is made up of 12 amino acids. Trimming at V came to 5 bases and at J to 3 bases, leaving 0 bases not matched to a gene. Germline V lookup: CDR1 SNHLY, CDR2 FYNNEI. CDR3 protein: CASSQGDYGYTF. The CDR3 coding sequence is TGTGCCAGCAGTCAGGGGGACTATGGCTACACCTTC. Looking up the rest from reference TRBV2 and TRBJ1-2 gives the full variable domain: EPEVTQTPSHQVTQMGQEVILRCVPISNHLYFYWYRQILGQKVEFLVSFYNNEISEKSEIFDDQFSVERPDGSNFTLKIRSTKLEDSAMYFCASSQGDYGYTFGSGTRLTVV.

The chain links TRBV18 to TRBJ1-2; no clear D. The CDR3 is 15 residues long. The germline V gene has CDR1 KGHSH and CDR2 LQKENI. Trimming pared 6 bases from V and 4 bases from J, leaving 18 bases between. The CDR3 region has the DNA TGTGCCAGCTCCCGAGGCGCGGGATCCCTCTATGGCTACACCTTC. This codes for CASSRGAGSLYGYTF.

The CDR3 loop reads CASSLPGEQYF. CDR3 DNA sequence: TGCGCCAGCAGCTTGCCAGGCGAGCAGTACTTC. This chain uses TRBV5-1 with TRBJ2-7, with D unresolved. The germline CDR1 and CDR2 sequences are SGHRS and YFSETQ. V dropped 1 base and J dropped 6 bases, with 5 bases sitting between them. The CDR3 loop spans 11 amino acids. The full variable domain, its missing parts supplied by reference TRBV5-1 and TRBJ2-7, is KAGVTQTPRYLIKTRGQQVTLSCSPISGHRSVSWYQQTPGQGLQFLFEYFSETQRNKGNFPGRFSGRQFSNSRSEMNVSTLELGDSALYLCASSLPGEQYFGPGTRLTVT.

V is TRBV2 and J is TRBJ2-5; 8 nucleotides line up with TRBD1. TRBJ2-7 explains the end of the DNA better; the J call may be wrong. The CDR3 covers 14 residues. Germline loops: CDR1 SNHLY, CDR2 FYNNEI. CDR3 sequence: CASILDRDNYEQYF. Written as DNA, the CDR3 is TGTGCCAGCATTCTGGACAGGGATAACTACGAGCAGTACTTC.

The chain links TRBV11-2 to TRBJ2-7; D may be TRBD1 or TRBD2 (6 bases each). Germline V lookup: CDR1 SGHAT, CDR2 FQNNGV. V dropped 1 base and J dropped 3 bases, with 16 bases sitting between them. This CDR3 contains 16 residues. The CDR3: CASSLAGALNFYEQYF. The CDR3 region has the DNA TGTGCCAGCAGCTTAGCGGGGGCCTTAAATTTCTACGAGCAGTACTTC.

The gene calls are TRBV15 and TRBJ2-3; D not certain. Trimming stripped 0 bases from V and 6 bases from J, with 7 bases between. Germline V gives CDR1 LNHNV, CDR2 YYDKDF (reference sequence). The CDR3 sequence is 13 residues long. CDR3 sequence: CATSRDSPDTQYF. The CDR3, as DNA: TGTGCCACCAGCAGAGACTCTCCGGATACGCAGTATTTT.

The chain carries TRBV5-5 and TRBJ1-5; TRBD1 matches 7 bases. The CDR3 contains 15 residues. V dropped 0 bases and J dropped 6; count of bases not matched to a gene: 6. The germline V gene has CDR1 SGHKS and CDR2 YYEKEE (reference sequence). The CDR3 DNA reads as TGTGCCAGCAGCTTGGAAGACAGGGCAACTCAGCCCCAGCATTTT. Translating it yields CASSLEDRATQPQHF.

This clone was detected only a few times. The chain links TRBV4-1 to TRBJ1-5, with D perhaps TRBD1 (6 bases). The germline CDR1 and CDR2 sequences are MGHRA and YSYEKL. Trimming shortened V by 4 bases and J by 7 bases, and 11 bases separated the two germline ends. The CDR3 is 13 residues long. The CDR3 region has the DNA TGCGCCAGCAGCCTACAGGGTAAACAGCCCCAGCATTTT. Its translation: CASSLQGKQPQHF.

The chain links TRBV7-8 to TRBJ2-4, with a possible D match to TRBD2 (6 bases). Between the trimmed V and J ends, which lost 3 bases and 1 base, there was a span of 16 bases. CDR3 size: 17 residues. Germline V gene data show CDR1 as SGHVS and CDR2 as FQNEAQ. CDR3 protein: CASSFSSAGRAKNIQYF. The CDR3 DNA follows: TGTGCCAGCAGCTTTTCCTCGGCAGGGAGGGCCAAAAACATTCAGTACTTC.

The sample holds a few counts of this clone. This sequence joins TRBV29-1 and TRBJ1-5; no clear D. CDR1 and CDR2 (germline): SQVTM, ANQGSEA. V was clipped by 4 bases and J by 0 bases, with 4 bases between them. CDR3 length: 12 amino acids. Here the CDR3 reads CSVANSNQPQHF. Written as DNA, the CDR3 is TGCAGCGTTGCCAATAGCAATCAGCCCCAGCATTTT.

The chain employs TRBV5-6 and TRBJ2-5, with TRBD1 matching over 9 bases. This CDR3 spans 15 amino acids. Trimming at V came to 4 bases and at J to 4 bases, leaving 8 bases not matched to a gene. CDR1 is SGHDT, CDR2 YYEEEE, per germline. CDR3 nucleotides: TGTGCCAGCAGCAGAGGGGACAGGGTAGGAGAGACCCAGTACTTC. Translating it yields CASSRGDRVGETQYF. Variable domain in full (rest from reference TRBV5-6 and TRBJ2-5): DAGVTQSPTHLIKTRGQQVTLRCSPKSGHDTVSWYQQALGQGPQFIFQYYEEEERQRGNFPDRFSGHQFPNYSSELNVNALLLGDSALYLCASSRGDRVGETQYFGPGTRLLVL.

V gene TRBV6-1 combines with J gene TRBJ2-5, with D possibly being TRBD1 or TRBD2 (5 bases each). V was cut by 2 bases and J by 4 bases, with 20 bases left in between. Per germline, CDR1 MNHNS and CDR2 SASEGT. This CDR3 has 17 amino acids. The CDR3 DNA follows: TGTGCCAGCAGTGAAACTAGGACACGTACAACGGGAGAGACCCAGTACTTC. It translates to CASSETRTRTTGETQYF.

V is TRBV28 and J is TRBJ2-4; D tentatively fits TRBD1 or TRBD2 (6 bases each). CDR3 length: 14 amino acids. The V end lost 6 bases, the J end lost 9 bases, and 18 bases lay between the germline ends. Germline V lookup: CDR1 MDHEN, CDR2 SYDVKM. The CDR3 loop reads CASRARDTGGIQYF. CDR3 DNA: TGTGCCAGCAGAGCAAGGGACACCGGGGGCATTCAGTACTTC.

This chain uses TRBV5-4 with TRBJ2-5; D might be TRBD1 (5 bases). The CDR3 is 16 residues long. Trimming shortened V by 3 bases and J by 0 bases, and 15 bases separated the two germline ends. CDR1 and CDR2 (germline): SGHNT, YYREEE (reference sequence). CDR3 in amino acids: CASSSAGKTNQETQYF. DNA for the CDR3: TGTGCCAGCAGCTCAGCAGGGAAAACAAACCAAGAGACCCAGTACTTC.

This chain connects TRBV18 to TRBJ1-4, with D possibly matching TRBD1 (5 bases). Trimming left V 10 bases short and J 5 bases short, with 14 bases between. The CDR3 loop spans 13 amino acids. CDR1 and CDR2 from the germline V gene are KGHSH and LQKENI. CDR3 residues: CATRGHLNEKLFF. In DNA form, the CDR3 reads TGTGCCACCCGGGGCCACCTGAATGAAAAACTGTTTTTT. Complete variable domain (other parts from reference TRBV18 and TRBJ1-4): NAGVMQNPRHLVRRRGQEARLRCSPMKGHSHVYWYRQLPEEGLKFMVYLQKENIIDESGMPKERFSAEFPKEGPSILRIQQVVRGDSAAYFCATRGHLNEKLFFGSGTQLSVL.

This chain uses TRBV7-2 with TRBJ2-3; D call uncertain. Germline V lookup: CDR1 SGHTA, CDR2 FQGNSA. CDR3 size: 12 residues. V lost 3 bases and J lost 7, with 8 bases in between. CDR3 sequence (DNA): TGTGCCAGCAGCTTGAAGGGAAATACGCAGTATTTT. This gives the protein CASSLKGNTQYF. The full variable domain, rest sourced from reference TRBV7-2 and TRBJ2-3, is GAGVSQSPSNKVTEKGKDVELRCDPISGHTALYWYRQSLGQGLEFLIYFQGNSAPDKSGLPSDRFSAERTGGSVSTLTIQRTQQEDSAVYLCASSLKGNTQYFGPGTRLTVL.

The chain recombines TRBV7-2 with TRBJ2-2; 7 bases are a match to TRBD1. This CDR3 contains 15 residues. V dropped 1 base and J dropped 3; count of bases not matched to a gene: 2. CDR1 is SGHTA and CDR2 is FQGNSA in the germline V gene. CDR3 sequence: CASSLEGADTGELFF. The CDR3 DNA reads as TGTGCCAGCAGCTTAGAGGGGGCGGACACCGGGGAGCTGTTTTTT.

This clone has only one observation. The chain joins TRBV5-1 to TRBJ2-1, with 9 positions matching TRBD2. Per germline, CDR1 SGHRS and CDR2 YFSETQ. CDR3 length equals 16 residues. V lost 1 base, J lost 6 bases, and 8 bases stayed unmatched. The CDR3 bases are TGCGCCAGCAGCTTGAGGGCTAGCGGGGCGCTCAATGAGCAGTTCTTC. Translated: CASSLRASGALNEQFF.